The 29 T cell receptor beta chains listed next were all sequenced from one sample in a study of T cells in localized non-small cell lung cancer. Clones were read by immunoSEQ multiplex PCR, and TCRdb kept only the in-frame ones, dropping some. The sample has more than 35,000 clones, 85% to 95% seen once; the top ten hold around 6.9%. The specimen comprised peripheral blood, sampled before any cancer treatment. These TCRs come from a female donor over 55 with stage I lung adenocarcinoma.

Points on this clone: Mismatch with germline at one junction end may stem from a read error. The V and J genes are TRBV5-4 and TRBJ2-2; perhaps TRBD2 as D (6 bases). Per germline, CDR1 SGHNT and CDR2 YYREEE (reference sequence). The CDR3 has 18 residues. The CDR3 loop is CASSLRLFSGETTGELFF. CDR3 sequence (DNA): TGTGCCAGCAGCTTGAGGCTTTTTAGCGGTGAAACCACCGGGGAGTTGTTTTTT.

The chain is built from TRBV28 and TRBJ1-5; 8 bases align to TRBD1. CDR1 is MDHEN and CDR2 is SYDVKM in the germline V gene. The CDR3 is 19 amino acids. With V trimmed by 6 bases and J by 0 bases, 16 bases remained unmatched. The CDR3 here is CASSGAQGARYHSNQPQHF. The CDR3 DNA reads TGTGCCAGCAGCGGAGCCCAGGGGGCGCGGTACCATAGCAATCAGCCCCAGCATTTT.

The CDR3 loop is CASRSLATNEQFF. For the CDR3, the DNA is TGTGCCAGTCGGAGTCTAGCAACGAATGAGCAGTTCTTC. The chain combines TRBV19 with TRBJ2-1; tentatively, D is TRBD2 (5 bases). The V end lost 8 bases, the J end lost 7 bases, and 15 bases lay between the germline ends. This CDR3 is built from 13 residues. CDR1 LNHDA and CDR2 SQIVND come from the germline V gene (reference sequence).

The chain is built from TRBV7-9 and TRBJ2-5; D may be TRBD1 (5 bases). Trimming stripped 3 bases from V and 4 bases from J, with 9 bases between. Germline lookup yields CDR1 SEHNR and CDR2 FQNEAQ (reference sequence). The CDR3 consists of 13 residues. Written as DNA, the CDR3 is TGTGCCAGCAGCTTGGCAGGGCCAGAGACCCAGTACTTC. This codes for CASSLAGPETQYF.

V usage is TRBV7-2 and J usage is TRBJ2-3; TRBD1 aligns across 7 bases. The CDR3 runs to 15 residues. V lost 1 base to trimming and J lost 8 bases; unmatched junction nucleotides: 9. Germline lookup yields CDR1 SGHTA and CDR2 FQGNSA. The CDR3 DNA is TGTGCCAGCAGCTTAGTTCAGGGGGTTCAGGGTACGCAGTATTTT. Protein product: CASSLVQGVQGTQYF.

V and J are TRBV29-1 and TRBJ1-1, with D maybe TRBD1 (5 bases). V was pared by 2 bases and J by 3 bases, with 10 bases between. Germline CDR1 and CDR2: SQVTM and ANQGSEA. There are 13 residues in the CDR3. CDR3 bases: TGCAGCGTTGAAAGGGGATCAGACACTGAAGCTTTCTTT. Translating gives CSVERGSDTEAFF.

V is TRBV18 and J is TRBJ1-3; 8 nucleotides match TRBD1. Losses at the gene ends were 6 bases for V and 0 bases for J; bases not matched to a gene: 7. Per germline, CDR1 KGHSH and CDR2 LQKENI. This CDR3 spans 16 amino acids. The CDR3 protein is CASSSGTGNSGNTIYF. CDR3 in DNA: TGTGCCAGCTCTTCCGGGACAGGCAACTCTGGAAACACCATATATTTT.

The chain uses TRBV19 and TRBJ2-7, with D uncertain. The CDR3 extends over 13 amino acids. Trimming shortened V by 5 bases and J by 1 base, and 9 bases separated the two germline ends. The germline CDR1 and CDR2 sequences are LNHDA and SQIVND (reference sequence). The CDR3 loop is CASSPQWSYEQYF. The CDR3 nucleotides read TGTGCCAGTAGTCCCCAGTGGTCCTACGAGCAGTACTTC.

The CDR3 loop reads CASSSGGAGELFF. CDR3 nucleotides: TGTGCCAGCAGCTCAGGGGGGGCCGGGGAGCTGTTTTTT. The genes are TRBV11-3 and TRBJ2-2; either TRBD1 or TRBD2 may fit D (7 bases each). Germline V lookup: CDR1 SGHNT, CDR2 YENEEA. V dropped 4 bases and J dropped 6 bases, with 9 bases sitting between them. The length of the CDR3 is 13 residues.

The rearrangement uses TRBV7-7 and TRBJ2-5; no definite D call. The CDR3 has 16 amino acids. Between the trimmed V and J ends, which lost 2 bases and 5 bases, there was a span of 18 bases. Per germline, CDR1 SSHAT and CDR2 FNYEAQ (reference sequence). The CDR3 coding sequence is TGTGCCAGCAGCTTACGTGGCTCATCTACGAGGGAGACCCAGTACTTC. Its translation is CASSLRGSSTRETQYF.

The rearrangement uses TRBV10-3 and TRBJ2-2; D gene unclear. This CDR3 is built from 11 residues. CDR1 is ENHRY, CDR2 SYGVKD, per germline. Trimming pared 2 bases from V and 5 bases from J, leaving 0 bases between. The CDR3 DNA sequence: TGTGCCATCAGTGAGACCGGGGAGCTGTTTTTT. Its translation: CAISETGELFF.

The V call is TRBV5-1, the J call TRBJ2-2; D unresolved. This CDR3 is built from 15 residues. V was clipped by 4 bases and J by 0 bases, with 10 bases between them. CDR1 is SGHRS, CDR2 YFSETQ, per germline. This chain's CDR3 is CASSGSLANTGELFF. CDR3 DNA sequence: TGCGCCAGCAGCGGGTCTCTGGCGAACACCGGGGAGCTGTTTTTT. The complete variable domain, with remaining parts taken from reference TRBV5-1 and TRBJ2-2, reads KAGVTQTPRYLIKTRGQQVTLSCSPISGHRSVSWYQQTPGQGLQFLFEYFSETQRNKGNFPGRFSGRQFSNSRSEMNVSTLELGDSALYLCASSGSLANTGELFFGEGSRLTVL.

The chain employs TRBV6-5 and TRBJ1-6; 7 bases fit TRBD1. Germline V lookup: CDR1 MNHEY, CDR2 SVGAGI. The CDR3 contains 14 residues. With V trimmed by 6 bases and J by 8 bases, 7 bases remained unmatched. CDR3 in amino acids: CASSLGQLDSPLHF. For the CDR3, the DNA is TGTGCCAGCAGCCTGGGACAGCTAGATTCACCCCTCCACTTT.

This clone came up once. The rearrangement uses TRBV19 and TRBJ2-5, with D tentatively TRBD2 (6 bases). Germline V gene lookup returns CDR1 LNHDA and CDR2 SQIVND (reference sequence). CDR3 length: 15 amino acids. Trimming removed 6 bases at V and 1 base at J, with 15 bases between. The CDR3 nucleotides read TGTGCCAGTAGCTCCGTGGGAGGTATCCAAGAGACCCAGTACTTC. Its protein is CASSSVGGIQETQYF.

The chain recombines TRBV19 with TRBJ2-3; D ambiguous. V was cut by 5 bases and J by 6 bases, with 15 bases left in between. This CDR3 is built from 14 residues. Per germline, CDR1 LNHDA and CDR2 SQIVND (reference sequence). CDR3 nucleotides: TGTGCCAGTAGTGACCAGCCCGGCGTGGATACGCAGTATTTT. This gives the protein CASSDQPGVDTQYF.

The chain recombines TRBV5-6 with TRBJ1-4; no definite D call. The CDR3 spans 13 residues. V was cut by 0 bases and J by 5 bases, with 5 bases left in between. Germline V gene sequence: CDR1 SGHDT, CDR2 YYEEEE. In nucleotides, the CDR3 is TGTGCCAGCAGCTTGGGAAGGAATGAAAAACTGTTTTTT. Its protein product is CASSLGRNEKLFF.

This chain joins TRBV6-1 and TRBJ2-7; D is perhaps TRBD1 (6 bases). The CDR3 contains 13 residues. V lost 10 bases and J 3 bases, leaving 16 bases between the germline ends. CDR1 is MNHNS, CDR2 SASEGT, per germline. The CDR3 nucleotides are TGTGCCACCATCCGGGACACCGTCTACGAGCAGTACTTC. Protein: CATIRDTVYEQYF.

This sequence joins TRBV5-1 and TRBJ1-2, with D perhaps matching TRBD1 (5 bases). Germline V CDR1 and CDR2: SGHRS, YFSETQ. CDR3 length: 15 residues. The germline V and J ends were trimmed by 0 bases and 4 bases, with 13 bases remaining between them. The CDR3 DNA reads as TGCGCCAGCAGCTTGGACGGGGGGACCCTCTATGGCTACACCTTC. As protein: CASSLDGGTLYGYTF.

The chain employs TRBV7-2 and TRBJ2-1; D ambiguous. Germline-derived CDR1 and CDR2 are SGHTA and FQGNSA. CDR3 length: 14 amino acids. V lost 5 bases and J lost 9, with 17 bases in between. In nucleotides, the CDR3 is TGTGCCAGCAGCACGAGCCTCCTGGTGGGTGAGCAGTTCTTC. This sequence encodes CASSTSLLVGEQFF.

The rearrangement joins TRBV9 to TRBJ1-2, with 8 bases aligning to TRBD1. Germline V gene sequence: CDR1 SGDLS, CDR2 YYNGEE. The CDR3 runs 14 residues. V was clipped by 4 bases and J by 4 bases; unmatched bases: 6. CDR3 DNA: TGTGCCAGCAGCATCGACAGGGGCCGCTATGGCTACACCTTC. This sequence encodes CASSIDRGRYGYTF.

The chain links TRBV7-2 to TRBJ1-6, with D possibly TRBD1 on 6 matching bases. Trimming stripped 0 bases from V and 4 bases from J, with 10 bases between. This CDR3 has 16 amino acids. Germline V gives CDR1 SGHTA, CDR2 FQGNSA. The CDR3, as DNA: TGTGCCAGCAGCTTAGCAAGGACAGCTTATAATTCACCCCTCCACTTT. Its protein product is CASSLARTAYNSPLHF.

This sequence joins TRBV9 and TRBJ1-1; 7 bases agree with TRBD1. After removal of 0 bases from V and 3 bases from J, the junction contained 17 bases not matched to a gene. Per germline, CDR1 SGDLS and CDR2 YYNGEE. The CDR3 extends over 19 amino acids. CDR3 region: CASSVGAAPTGRSDTEAFF. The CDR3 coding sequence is TGTGCCAGCAGCGTAGGGGCTGCCCCGACAGGGCGTTCGGACACTGAAGCTTTCTTT. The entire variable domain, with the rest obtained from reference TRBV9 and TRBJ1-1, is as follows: DSGVTQTPKHLITATGQRVTLRCSPRSGDLSVYWYQQSLDQGLQFLIQYYNGEERAKGNILERFSAQQFPDLHSELNLSSLELGDSALYFCASSVGAAPTGRSDTEAFFGQGTRLTVV.

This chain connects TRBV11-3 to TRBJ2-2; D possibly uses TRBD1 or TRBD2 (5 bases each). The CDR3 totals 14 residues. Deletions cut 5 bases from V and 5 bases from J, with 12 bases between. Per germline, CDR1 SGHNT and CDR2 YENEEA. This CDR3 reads CASSGRGPTGELFF. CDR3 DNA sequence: TGTGCCAGCAGCGGCCGGGGCCCAACCGGGGAGCTGTTTTTT.

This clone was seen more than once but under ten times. This CDR3 is CASSRDRGRELFF. The DNA for the CDR3 is TGTGCCAGCAGCCGGGACAGGGGTCGGGAGCTGTTTTTT. The V and J genes are TRBV11-3 and TRBJ2-2, with 10 positions matching TRBD1. Germline-derived CDR1 and CDR2 are SGHNT and YENEEA. J gave up 9 bases and V 5 bases, and 3 bases lay outside the gene matches. CDR3 length: 13 residues.

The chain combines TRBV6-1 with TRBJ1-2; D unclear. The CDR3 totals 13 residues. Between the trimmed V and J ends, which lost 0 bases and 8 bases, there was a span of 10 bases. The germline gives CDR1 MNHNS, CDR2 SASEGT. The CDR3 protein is CASSEAAVLGYTF. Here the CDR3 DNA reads TGTGCCAGCAGTGAAGCGGCGGTTTTGGGCTACACCTTC.

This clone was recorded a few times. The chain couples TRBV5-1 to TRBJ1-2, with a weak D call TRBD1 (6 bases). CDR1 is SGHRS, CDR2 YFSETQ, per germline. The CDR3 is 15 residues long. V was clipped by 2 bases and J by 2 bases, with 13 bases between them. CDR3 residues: CASSLLDRANYGYTF. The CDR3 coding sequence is TGCGCCAGCAGCTTATTGGACAGAGCCAACTATGGCTACACCTTC.

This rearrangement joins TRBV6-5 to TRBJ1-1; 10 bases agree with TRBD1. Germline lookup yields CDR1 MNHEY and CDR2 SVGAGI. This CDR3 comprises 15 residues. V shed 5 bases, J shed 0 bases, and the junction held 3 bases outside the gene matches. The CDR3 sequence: CASSRQGALNTEAFF. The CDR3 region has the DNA TGTGCCAGCAGTAGACAGGGGGCCTTGAACACTGAAGCTTTCTTT.

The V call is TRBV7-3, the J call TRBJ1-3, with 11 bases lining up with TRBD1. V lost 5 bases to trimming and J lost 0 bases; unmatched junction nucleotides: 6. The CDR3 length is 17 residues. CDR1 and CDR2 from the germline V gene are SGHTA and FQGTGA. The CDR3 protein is CASSTSGQGDSGNTIYF. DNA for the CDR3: TGTGCCAGCAGCACGTCGGGACAGGGGGACTCTGGAAACACCATATATTTT.

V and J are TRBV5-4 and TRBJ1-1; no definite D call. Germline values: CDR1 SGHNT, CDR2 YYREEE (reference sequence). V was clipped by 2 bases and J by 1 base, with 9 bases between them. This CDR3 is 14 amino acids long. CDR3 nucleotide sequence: TGTGCCAGCAGCTTCGCCCTGGGGAACACTGAAGCTTTCTTT. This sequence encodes CASSFALGNTEAFF.